A single sample gave rise to the 23 T cell receptor beta chains below, sequenced in a study. TCRdb ran MiXCR on the RT-PCR reads and lists one entry per CDR3 protein. The sample lists fewer than 800,000 distinct CDR3 sequences, approximately 15% seen once, with 3.6% in the top ten. Sequenced: memory CD4+ T cells from blood. The receptors stem from a female donor in good health, serving as a healthy control.

This clonotype was counted ten times or more. The rearrangement joins TRBV5-5 to TRBJ1-2; D is uncertain. The CDR3 length is 13 residues. Deletions cut 0 bases from V and 4 bases from J, with 7 bases between. Germline V gene data show CDR1 as SGHKS and CDR2 as YYEKEE (reference sequence). The CDR3: CASSLARFYGYTF. CDR3 in DNA: TGTGCCAGCAGCTTGGCCAGGTTCTATGGCTACACCTTC.

The rearrangement uses TRBV9 and TRBJ2-3; 7 nucleotides agree with TRBD2. The length of the CDR3 is 16 residues. V lost 4 bases to trimming and J lost 1 base; unmatched junction nucleotides: 9. Germline values: CDR1 SGDLS, CDR2 YYNGEE. The CDR3 DNA sequence: TGTGCCAGCAGCCTTCGAAGCGGGACCGGCACAGATACGCAGTATTTT. Translating it yields CASSLRSGTGTDTQYF.

There are a few counts of this clonotype. J is TRBJ2-5 and V is TRBV14; TRBD2 matches at 10 bases. The CDR3 has 16 residues. Germline CDR1 and CDR2: SGHDN and FVKESK. V shed 1 base and J 4 bases; nucleotides not matched to a gene: 6. The CDR3 sequence: CASSQGTSGRSETQYF. The CDR3 nucleotides read TGTGCCAGCAGCCAAGGGACTAGCGGCAGGTCAGAGACCCAGTACTTC.

In this sample, this clonotype turned up a few times. This chain joins TRBV5-1 and TRBJ1-2, with 7 bases matching TRBD1. With V trimmed by 4 bases and J by 8 bases, 11 bases remained unmatched. Germline V gene lookup returns CDR1 SGHRS and CDR2 YFSETQ. The CDR3 contains 14 residues. DNA for the CDR3: TGCGCCAGCAGCAATACACCGGGACAGAAAGGCTACACCTTC. This gives the protein CASSNTPGQKGYTF.

There are a few counts of this clonotype. This chain connects TRBV20-1 to TRBJ2-7, with a weak D call TRBD2 (6 bases). This CDR3 comprises 15 residues. Between the trimmed V and J ends, which lost 3 bases and 3 bases, there was a span of 18 bases. In germline, CDR1 is DFQATT, CDR2 SNEGSKA (reference sequence). The CDR3 DNA sequence: TGCAGTGCTAGGGACTTTCAGGGACTTCGCTACGAGCAGTACTTC. Translation gives CSARDFQGLRYEQYF.

This clonotype occurred a few times. The rearrangement uses TRBV9 and TRBJ1-1; TRBD1 is a possible D gene (6 bases). This CDR3 spans 16 amino acids. Trimming removed 0 bases from V and 2 bases from J, with 14 bases in between. CDR1 is SGDLS, CDR2 YYNGEE, per germline. Written as DNA, the CDR3 is TGTGCCAGCAGCGTAGATGGGGGGCTGACCAACACTGAAGCTTTCTTT. Amino acids: CASSVDGGLTNTEAFF.

The chain has TRBV5-5 and TRBJ1-1; D gene ambiguous. The CDR3 loop spans 14 amino acids. Trimming left V 0 bases short and J 0 bases short, with 6 bases between. Germline CDR1 reads SGHKS; CDR2 reads YYEKEE (reference sequence). CDR3 in amino acids: CASSLAVMNTEAFF. The DNA of the CDR3 is TGTGCCAGCAGCTTGGCGGTTATGAACACTGAAGCTTTCTTT.

This clonotype showed up just a few times. CDR3 loop: CASSLQAAGTEAFF. CDR3 DNA sequence: TGTGCCAGCAGCTTGCAGGCAGCGGGGACTGAAGCTTTCTTT. The rearrangement uses TRBV5-6 and TRBJ1-1; the D is unclear. CDR1 is SGHDT, CDR2 YYEEEE, per germline. V dropped 1 base and J dropped 5 bases, with 12 bases sitting between them. The CDR3 consists of 14 residues.

This clonotype was counted many times. This chain uses TRBV20-1 with TRBJ2-7, with 10 bases matching TRBD1. CDR1 DFQATT and CDR2 SNEGSKA come from the germline V gene (reference sequence). The CDR3 sequence is 14 residues long. The V and J ends lost 6 bases and 5 bases, in that order; junction bases with no gene match: 10. CDR3 region: CSAPQPGQGNEQYF. The CDR3 nucleotides are TGCAGTGCCCCACAACCGGGACAGGGGAACGAGCAGTACTTC.

The rearrangement uses TRBV27 and TRBJ2-1, with 7 bases aligning to TRBD1. There are 13 residues in the CDR3. Germline V lookup: CDR1 MNHEY, CDR2 SMNVEV (reference sequence). Trimming removed 5 bases from V and 12 bases from J; junction bases left unmatched: 10. For the CDR3, the DNA is TGTGCCAGCAGTCACCTACAGGGGTACGGGCAGTTCTTC. Amino acid sequence: CASSHLQGYGQFF.

This clonotype was counted ten times or more. The chain has TRBV5-5 and TRBJ1-5; D call uncertain. The CDR3 is 14 residues long. Germline lookup yields CDR1 SGHKS and CDR2 YYEKEE (reference sequence). Trimming took off 4 bases at V and 3 bases at J, with 11 bases between the two ends. CDR3 protein: CASSPGSFNQPQHF. CDR3 bases: TGTGCCAGCAGCCCGGGCAGCTTCAATCAGCCCCAGCATTTT.

The V call is TRBV7-9, the J call TRBJ1-1, with 10 bases lining up with TRBD1. Germline CDR1 SEHNR, CDR2 FQNEAQ (reference sequence). The CDR3 has 17 amino acids. Losses at the gene ends were 5 bases for V and 0 bases for J; bases not matched to a gene: 9. CDR3 nucleotide sequence: TGTGCCAGCAGCCCCGGGACAGGGGTCCCCTTGAACACTGAAGCTTTCTTT. This codes for CASSPGTGVPLNTEAFF.

V gene TRBV24-1 combines with J gene TRBJ2-7; 10 nucleotides match TRBD1. CDR3 size: 16 residues. J lost 5 bases, V lost 4 bases, and 10 bases had no gene match. Per germline, CDR1 KGHDR and CDR2 SFDVKD. The CDR3 loop is CATSDSPGQGPHEQYF. For the CDR3, the DNA is TGTGCCACCAGTGACTCTCCGGGACAGGGGCCCCACGAGCAGTACTTC.

This clonotype was observed many times. Relative to the germline gene, one junction end is altered; a read error may explain this. The chain joins TRBV5-1 to TRBJ1-2; 9 bases match TRBD1. The germline V gene has CDR1 SGHRS and CDR2 YFSETQ. The CDR3 totals 15 residues. Here the CDR3 DNA reads TGTGCCAGCAGCCCCGGACAGGGGACTAACTATGGCTACACCTTC. It specifies CASSPGQGTNYGYTF.

In this sample, this clonotype turned up a few times. V usage is TRBV10-3 and J usage is TRBJ2-3; TRBD2 is a possible D gene (7 bases). Deletions cut 2 bases from V and 5 bases from J, with 14 bases between. The CDR3 sequence is 15 residues long. CDR1 is ENHRY and CDR2 is SYGVKD in the germline V gene. The chain's CDR3 is CAISEGRGPRDTQYF. CDR3 nucleotide sequence: TGTGCCATCAGTGAGGGGCGGGGGCCCAGAGATACGCAGTATTTT.

The table lists this clonotype with a few counts. CDR3 in amino acids: CASSQDASGAVISNQPQHF. The CDR3 DNA reads as TGTGCCAGCAGCCAAGATGCTTCAGGGGCCGTAATAAGCAATCAGCCCCAGCATTTT. The chain uses TRBV4-2 and TRBJ1-5; tentative D call: TRBD1 (6 bases). The CDR3 has 19 residues. Germline V gene lookup returns CDR1 LGHNA and CDR2 YNFKEQ. The V and J ends lost 0 bases and 1 base respectively, with 19 bases between them.

Many counts were recorded for this clonotype. The chain employs TRBV20-1 and TRBJ2-1, with a weak D call TRBD2 (6 bases). Germline CDR1 DFQATT, CDR2 SNEGSKA (reference sequence). Between the trimmed V and J ends, which lost 5 bases and 6 bases, there was a span of 20 bases. There are 15 residues in the CDR3. CDR3 amino acids: CSAPGVAGNPNEQFF. CDR3 nucleotide sequence: TGCAGTGCTCCGGGCGTGGCGGGGAACCCCAATGAGCAGTTCTTC.

The chain combines TRBV11-2 with TRBJ2-7; 8 nucleotides match TRBD2. Germline V lookup: CDR1 SGHAT, CDR2 FQNNGV. CDR3 length equals 15 residues. The junction had 8 bases not matched to a gene; V was cut back by 5 bases and J by 2 bases. The CDR3 sequence is CASSRAGGRPYEQYF. The DNA for the CDR3 is TGTGCCAGCAGCCGAGCGGGCGGGAGGCCCTACGAGCAGTACTTC.

This clonotype showed up just a few times. The gene calls are TRBV27 and TRBJ1-5; D is possibly TRBD1 (5 bases). This CDR3 contains 14 residues. The V and J ends lost 2 bases and 6 bases respectively, with 11 bases between them. Germline CDR1 reads MNHEY; CDR2 reads SMNVEV (reference sequence). CDR3 in amino acids: CASSLEGRSQPQHF. The CDR3 nucleotides are TGTGCCAGCAGTTTAGAGGGGAGGAGTCAGCCCCAGCATTTT.

The V call is TRBV1, the J call TRBJ2-5; the table's D call TRBD1 went unverified against the DNA. TRBV1 has pseudogene status. The CDR3 runs 15 residues. The CDR3 spells CTSSHIQGAWETQYF. In DNA form, the CDR3 reads TGCACCAGCAGCCATATACAGGGGGCTTGGGAGACCCAGTACTTC.

The V and J genes are TRBV7-2 and TRBJ2-7; no clear D gene. The ends were cut back, 5 bases at V and 6 bases at J, with 14 bases in the middle. The CDR3 totals 13 residues. The germline V gene encodes CDR1 SGHTA and CDR2 FQGNSA. Here the CDR3 DNA reads TGTGCCAGCAGCCCCCAGGTGAACCGCGAGCAGTACTTC. Amino acids: CASSPQVNREQYF.

There are many counts of this clonotype. This sequence joins TRBV12-3 or TRBV12-4 and TRBJ1-1; D uncertain. CDR3 size: 13 residues. V was pared by 6 bases and J by 3 bases, with 11 bases between. In DNA, the CDR3 is TGTGCCAGCAGCCCTCTTTTGGACACTGAAGCTTTCTTT. It is translated as CASSPLLDTEAFF.

As regards this clonotype: A much larger clone differs from this one at a single base, so this may be a read error. The V gene is TRBV20-1, the J gene TRBJ2-1; the match to TRBD2 covers 8 bases. The CDR3 is 14 amino acids. Germline V lookup: CDR1 DFQATT, CDR2 SNEGSKA (reference sequence). The ends lost 4 bases at V and 12 bases at J; junction bases unmatched: 14. The CDR3 spells CSAKASGRSDVQFF. In nucleotides, the CDR3 is TGCAGTGCTAAGGCTAGCGGGCGAAGTGATGTGCAGTTCTTC.